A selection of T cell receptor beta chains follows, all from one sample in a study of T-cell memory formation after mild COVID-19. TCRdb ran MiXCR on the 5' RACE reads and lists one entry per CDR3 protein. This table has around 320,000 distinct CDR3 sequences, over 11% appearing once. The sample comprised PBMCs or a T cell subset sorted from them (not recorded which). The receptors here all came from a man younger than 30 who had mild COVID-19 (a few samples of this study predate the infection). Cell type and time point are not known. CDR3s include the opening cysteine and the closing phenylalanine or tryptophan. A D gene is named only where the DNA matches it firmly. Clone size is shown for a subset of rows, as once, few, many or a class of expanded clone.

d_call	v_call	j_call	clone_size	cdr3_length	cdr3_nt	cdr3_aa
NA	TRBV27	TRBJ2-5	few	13	TGTGCCAGCAGTTTCAGCGGAGGGCAGACCCAGTACTTC	CASSFSGGQTQYF
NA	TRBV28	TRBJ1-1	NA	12	TGTGCCAGCAGTCCGTACAGGCTCCAAGCTTTCTTT	CASSPYRLQAFF
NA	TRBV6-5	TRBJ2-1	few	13	TGTGCCAGCAGTTATGCCCCTTCTAATGAGCAGTTCTTC	CASSYAPSNEQFF
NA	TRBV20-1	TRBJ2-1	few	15	TGCAGTGCTAGAGGAACGGGGATCTCCTACAATGAGCAGTTCTTC	CSARGTGISYNEQFF
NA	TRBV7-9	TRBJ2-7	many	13	TGTGCCAGCAGCCGGGATTTATACTACGAGCAGTACTTC	CASSRDLYYEQYF
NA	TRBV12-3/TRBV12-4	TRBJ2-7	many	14	TGTGCCAGCAGTCCCGGGCCTTGGGCCTACGAGCAGTACTTC	CASSPGPWAYEQYF
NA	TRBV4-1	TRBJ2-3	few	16	TGCGCCAGCAGCCACGGTGATAGTGGGGGAACAGATACGCAGTATTTT	CASSHGDSGGTDTQYF
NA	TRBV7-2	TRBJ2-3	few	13	TGTGCCAGCAGCTTATCTCTGCGGGATACGCAGTATTTT	CASSLSLRDTQYF
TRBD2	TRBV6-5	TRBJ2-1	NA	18	TGTGCCAGCCAGGCTCGGAGGGCGGGGGGGCCGAACAACAATGAGCAGTTCTTC	CASQARRAGGPNNNEQFF
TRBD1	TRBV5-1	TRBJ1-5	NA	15	TGCGCCAGCAGCGAAGGGACAGGGCTTTATCAGCCCCAGCATTTT	CASSEGTGLYQPQHF
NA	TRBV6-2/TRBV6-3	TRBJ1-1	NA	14	TGTGCCAGCAGTTACTCGAAACCATTGGCTGAAGCTTTCTTT	CASSYSKPLAEAFF
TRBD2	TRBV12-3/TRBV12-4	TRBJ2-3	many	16	TGTGCCAGCAGTTTTACTGAGACTAGCGGCACAGATACGCAGTATTTT	CASSFTETSGTDTQYF
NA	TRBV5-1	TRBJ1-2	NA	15	TGCGCCAGCAGGGGAGACAGAGTAGCTCCCTATGGCTACACCTTC	CASRGDRVAPYGYTF
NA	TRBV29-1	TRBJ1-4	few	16	TGCAGCGTTGGCCTACTTACGACCCCTCACAGCGGAAAACTGTTTTTT	CSVGLLTTPHSGKLFF
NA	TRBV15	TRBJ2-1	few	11	TGTGCCACCAGTAAGAGGAATGAGCAGTTCTTC	CATSKRNEQFF
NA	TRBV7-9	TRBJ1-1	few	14	TGTGCCAGCAGCTCAATTGGACTCGAGGGTGAAGCTTTCTTT	CASSSIGLEGEAFF
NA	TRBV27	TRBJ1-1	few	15	TGTGCCAGCAGTACCGCGGGGGCGGGCAACACTGAAGCTTTCTTT	CASSTAGAGNTEAFF
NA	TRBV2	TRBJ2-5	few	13	TGTGCCAGCATACGTGGGGTCCAAGAGACCCAGTACTTC	CASIRGVQETQYF
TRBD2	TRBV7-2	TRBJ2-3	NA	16	TGTGCCAGCAGCCCCACTAGCGGGGGGATCACAGATACGCAGTATTTT	CASSPTSGGITDTQYF
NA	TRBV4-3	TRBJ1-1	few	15	TGCGCCAGCAGCCACCGAGGGAGGGTGAACACTGAAGCTTTCTTT	CASSHRGRVNTEAFF
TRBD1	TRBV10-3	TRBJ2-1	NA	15	TGTGCCATCAGTCGGCCGGGACAGGGAGGGAATGAGCAGTTCTTC	CAISRPGQGGNEQFF
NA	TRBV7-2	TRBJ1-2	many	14	TGTGCCAGCAGCCCGAGTGGGGGAAGCCGGGGCTACACCTTC	CASSPSGGSRGYTF
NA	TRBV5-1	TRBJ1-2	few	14	TGCGCCAGCAGCGAGGGACATACGAACTATGGCTACACCTTC	CASSEGHTNYGYTF
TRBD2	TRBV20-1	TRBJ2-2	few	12	TGCAGTGCTAGGGGGGGGACCGGGGAGCTGTTTTTT	CSARGGTGELFF
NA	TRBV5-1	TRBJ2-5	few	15	TGCGCCAGCAGCCCCTCAGGGACGGAGGCAGAGACCCAGTACTTC	CASSPSGTEAETQYF
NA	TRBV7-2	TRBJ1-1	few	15	TGTGCCAGCAGCTTATTACCAGGGGAGAACACTGAAGCTTTCTTT	CASSLLPGENTEAFF
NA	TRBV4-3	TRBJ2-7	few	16	TGCGCCAGCAGCCAAGAACTGGACACGGTGGCTAGGGAGCAGTACTTC	CASSQELDTVAREQYF
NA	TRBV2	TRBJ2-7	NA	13	TGTGCCAGCTCTGCTGGGGAGACGACCGAGCAGTACTTC	CASSAGETTEQYF
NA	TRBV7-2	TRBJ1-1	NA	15	TGTGCCAGCAGCTTAGCTTACAATTTTGACACTGAAGCTTTCTTT	CASSLAYNFDTEAFF
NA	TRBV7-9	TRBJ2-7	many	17	TGTGCCAGCAGCTTAGCCCCTCCCAAACAGGGACCCTACGAGCAGTACTTC	CASSLAPPKQGPYEQYF
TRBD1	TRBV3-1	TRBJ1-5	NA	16	TGTGCCAGCAGCCAAGAGGGGACAGGGGGCAATCAGCCCCAGCATTTT	CASSQEGTGGNQPQHF
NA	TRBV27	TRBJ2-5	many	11	TGTGCCAGCAGCTCGGCGGGGACCCAGTACTTC	CASSSAGTQYF
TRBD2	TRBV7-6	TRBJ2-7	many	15	TGTGCCAGCAGCTCGGGGGGGCGAGCTCGGGGCGAGCAGTACTTC	CASSSGGRARGEQYF
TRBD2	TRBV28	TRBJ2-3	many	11	TGTGCCACCGCGGGGGGCGTGACGCAGTATTTT	CATAGGVTQYF
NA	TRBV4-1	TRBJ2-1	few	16	TGCGCCAGCAGCTCCAGAGGAGGGCAGTCCTCATCCGAGCAGTTCTTC	CASSSRGGQSSSEQFF
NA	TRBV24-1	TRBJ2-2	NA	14	TGTGCCACCAGTGATTTTAGATTTTCGGGGGAGCTGTTTTTT	CATSDFRFSGELFF
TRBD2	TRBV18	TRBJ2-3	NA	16	TGTGCCAGCTCACTCAGGACTAGCGGATCCACAGATACGCAGTATTTT	CASSLRTSGSTDTQYF
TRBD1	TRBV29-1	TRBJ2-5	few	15	TGCAGCGTGGATCGGACAGGGGCGAGGCAAGAGACCCAGTACTTC	CSVDRTGARQETQYF
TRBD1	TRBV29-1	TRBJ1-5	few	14	TGCAGCGTTACAGGGGGTGAAAGCAATCAGCCCCAGCATTTT	CSVTGGESNQPQHF
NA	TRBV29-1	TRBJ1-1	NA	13	TGCAGCGTTGCCCGGGGAGGGAACACTGAAGCTTTCTTT	CSVARGGNTEAFF
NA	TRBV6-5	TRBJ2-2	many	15	TGTGCCAGCAGTTATGGCGGGGAGAACACCGGGGAGCTGTTTTTT	CASSYGGENTGELFF
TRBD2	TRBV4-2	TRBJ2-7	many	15	TGTGCCAGCAGCGAAAAGCGGGGGGGCGTCCACGAGCAGTACTTC	CASSEKRGGVHEQYF
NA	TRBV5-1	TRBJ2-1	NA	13	TGCGCCAGCAGCCGGGACCCATCTGGAGAGCAGTTCTTC	CASSRDPSGEQFF
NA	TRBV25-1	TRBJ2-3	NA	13	TGTGCCAGCAGTGCCGGGAGAACAGATACGCAGTATTTT	CASSAGRTDTQYF
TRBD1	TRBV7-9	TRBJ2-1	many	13	TGTGCCAGCAGCCTCAACCTTGGACAGGGGGCGTTCTTC	CASSLNLGQGAFF
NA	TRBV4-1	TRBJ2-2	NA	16	TGCGCCAGCAGCCAAGAACCGGGACTCCCCACCGGGGAGCTGTTTTTT	CASSQEPGLPTGELFF
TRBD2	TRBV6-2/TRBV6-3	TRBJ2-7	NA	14	TGTGCCAGCAGAACAACGCGGGGGGGCTACGAGCAGTACTTC	CASRTTRGGYEQYF